This TCR beta chain stems from a study of T cells in Graves' hyperthyroidism and ophthalmopathy. Amplified TCR beta CDR3 regions derived from RNA transcripts. The TCR CDR3 was amplified in a first-round RT-PCR using the HTBI primer set. TCRdb analysed the multiplex PCR reads with MiXCR anew, one entry per CDR3 protein. The table shows over 500,000 distinct CDR3 sequences, with about 14% occurring only once. With respect to this clonotype: Its target is not known. A much more abundant neighbour one base away suggests this may be a read error.

Patients aged 18 to 65 had newly diagnosed hyperthyroidism that had lasted under 2 months. Clinical symptoms, serum thyroxine, TRAb, thyroid ultrasound and orbital computed tomography established diagnosis. Per germline, CDR1 MDHEN and CDR2 SYDVKM. V lost 10 bases to trimming and J lost 5 bases, with 12 bases between them. This CDR3 is built from 12 residues. The study, taken as a whole, reports: Most thyroid clonotypes with frequency above 0.001 were detected in blood.

Sequencing input: blood. The source is a woman aged 40 to 50 with Graves' hyperthyroidism. The J gene is TRBJ2-1, the V gene TRBV28; TRBD2 is a possible D gene (7 bases). The CDR3 loop reads CATMRGHNEQFF. CDR3 DNA sequence: TGTGCCACCATGCGGGGGCACAATGAGCAGTTCTTC.